This T cell receptor (beta chain) stems from a study of T-cell memory formation after mild COVID-19. Study overall: Largely, the TCR clusters proved donor specific.

Study-level findings and limits: Confirmation of SARS-CoV-2 specificity was lacking for second-wave clones peaking day 37.

Comment on this clonotype: Its antigen is not identified.

One entry per CDR3 protein results from TCRdb running MiXCR on the 5' RACE reads. The table includes about 190,000 distinct CDR3 sequences, around 19% detected once. The V and J ends lost 6 bases and 5 bases respectively, with 21 bases between them. The CDR3 extends over 16 amino acids. The germline V gene has CDR1 LNHDA and CDR2 SQIVND (reference sequence). The sequence came from an adult woman who had mild COVID-19 (a few samples of this study predate the infection). Cell type and time point are not known. V usage is TRBV19 and J usage is TRBJ2-3, with D perhaps TRBD2 (6 bases). The sequenced sample consisted of PBMCs or a T cell subset sorted from them (not recorded which). The CDR3 nucleotides read TGTGCCAGTAGGCGTCGGTCCGGCGGGGTGGTAGATACGCAGTATTTT. Encoded protein: CASRRRSGGVVDTQYF. Based on the CDR3 plus reference TRBV19 and TRBJ2-3, the full variable domain is DGGITQSPKYLFRKEGQNVTLSCEQNLNHDAMYWYRQDPGQGLRLIYYSQIVNDFQKGDIAEGYSVSREKKESFPLTVTSAQKNPTAFYLCASRRRSGGVVDTQYFGPGTRLTVL.